Below, one TCR beta chain is given with its context. Germline V gene lookup returns CDR1 LNHDA and CDR2 SQIVND (reference sequence). This CDR3 contains 12 residues. V was clipped by 8 bases and J by 4 bases, with 11 bases between them. This sample is part of a study of blood T cell repertoires in COVID-19. Overall study context: In each case, the material was cDNA or gDNA derived from T cells, B-cell-depleted T cells, or PBMCs.

Original data processing: Estimation of nucleated cell counts relied on the amplification of reference gene primers. Measured with immunoSEQ multiplex PCR; TCRdb has only the in-frame clones, and not every one. V and J calls and clone size come straight from that table; D and trimming were deduced from the DNA. Of 75,000 to 90,000 clones listed, approximately 89% were seen once; the top ten hold around 10%. The TCR comes from a man older than 75 with acute or convalescent COVID-19. The V and J genes are TRBV19 and TRBJ1-2; D call uncertain. Input material: peripheral blood. The CDR3 DNA is TGTGCCAGTCCAGGCCTCGGCTATGGCTACACCTTC. Protein sequence: CASPGLGYGYTF.